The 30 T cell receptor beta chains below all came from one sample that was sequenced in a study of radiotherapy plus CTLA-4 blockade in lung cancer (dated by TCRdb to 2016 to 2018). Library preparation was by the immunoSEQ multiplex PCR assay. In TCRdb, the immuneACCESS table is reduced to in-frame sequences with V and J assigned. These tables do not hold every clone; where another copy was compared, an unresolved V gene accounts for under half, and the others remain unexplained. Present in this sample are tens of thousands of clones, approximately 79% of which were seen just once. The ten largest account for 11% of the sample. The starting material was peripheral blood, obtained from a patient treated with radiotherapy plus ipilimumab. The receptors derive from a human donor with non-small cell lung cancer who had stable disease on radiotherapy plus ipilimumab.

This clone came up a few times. The CDR3 loop reads CASSPFRVSDTRTQYF. DNA for the CDR3: TGTGCCAGCAGCCCTTTCAGGGTCTCCGATACCAGGACCCAGTACTTC. The rearrangement uses TRBV7-7 and TRBJ2-5, with a possible D match to TRBD1 (5 bases). V was trimmed by 5 bases and J by 7 bases, leaving 23 bases between them. The germline gives CDR1 SSHAT, CDR2 FNYEAQ (reference sequence). The CDR3 is 16 residues long.

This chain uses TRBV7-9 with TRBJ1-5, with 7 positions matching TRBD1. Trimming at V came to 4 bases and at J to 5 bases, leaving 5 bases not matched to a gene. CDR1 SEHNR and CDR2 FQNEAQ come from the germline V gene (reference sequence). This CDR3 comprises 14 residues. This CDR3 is CASSSGQSYQPQHF. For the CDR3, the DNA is TGTGCCAGCAGCTCGGGACAGTCTTATCAGCCCCAGCATTTT.

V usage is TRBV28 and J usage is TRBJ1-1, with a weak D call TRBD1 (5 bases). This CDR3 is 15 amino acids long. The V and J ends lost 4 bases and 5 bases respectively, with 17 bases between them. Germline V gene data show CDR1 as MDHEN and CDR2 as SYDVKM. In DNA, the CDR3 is TGTGCCAGCAGTTCCCGCCTGCAGGGTGTTACTGAAGCTTTCTTT. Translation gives CASSSRLQGVTEAFF.

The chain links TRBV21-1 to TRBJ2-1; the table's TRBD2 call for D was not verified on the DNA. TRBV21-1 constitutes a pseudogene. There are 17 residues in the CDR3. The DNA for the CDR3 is TGTGCCAGCAGCAAAATGGCGGGGCAGGGAAGGTACAATGAGCAGTTCTTC. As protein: CASSKMAGQGRYNEQFF.

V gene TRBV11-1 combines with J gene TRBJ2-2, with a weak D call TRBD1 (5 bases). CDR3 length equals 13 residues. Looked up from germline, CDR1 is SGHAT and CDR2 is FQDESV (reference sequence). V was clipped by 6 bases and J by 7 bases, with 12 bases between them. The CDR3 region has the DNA TGTGCCAGCAGAGGGGCGAGTATCGGGGAGCTGTTTTTT. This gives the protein CASRGASIGELFF.

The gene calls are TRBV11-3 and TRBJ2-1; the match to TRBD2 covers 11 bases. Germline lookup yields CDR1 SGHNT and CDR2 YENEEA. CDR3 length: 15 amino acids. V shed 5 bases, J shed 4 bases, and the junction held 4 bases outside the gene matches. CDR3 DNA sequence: TGTGCCAGCAGCCTACTAGCGGGGGCGTACAATGAGCAGTTCTTC. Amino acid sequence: CASSLLAGAYNEQFF.

CDR3 loop: CASSGRQGAAGNTIYF. CDR3 DNA sequence: TGTGCCAGCAGTGGCAGACAGGGGGCAGCTGGAAACACCATATATTTT. V and J are TRBV25-1 and TRBJ1-3; 10 bases are shared with TRBD1. The CDR3 runs to 16 residues. Germline assignment: CDR1 MGHDK and CDR2 SYGVNS. The junction had 5 bases not matched to a gene; V was cut back by 4 bases and J by 2 bases.

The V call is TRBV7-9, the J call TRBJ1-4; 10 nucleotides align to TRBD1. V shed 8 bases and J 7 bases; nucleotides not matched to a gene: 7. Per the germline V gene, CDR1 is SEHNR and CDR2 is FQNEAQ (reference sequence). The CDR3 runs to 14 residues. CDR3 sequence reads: CASSPGQGSEKLFF. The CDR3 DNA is TGTGCCAGCTCTCCGGGACAGGGGAGTGAAAAACTGTTTTTT.

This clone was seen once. In DNA, the CDR3 is TGTGCCAGCAGCCCCCCCATCCAGCCGGGGATCGTTTCCAATGAGCAGTTCTTC. It yields the protein CASSPPIQPGIVSNEQFF. This chain joins TRBV9 and TRBJ2-1, with a possible D match to TRBD2 (5 bases). V gave up 4 bases and J gave up 6 bases, with 26 bases separating them. The CDR3 loop spans 18 amino acids. Germline lookup yields CDR1 SGDLS and CDR2 YYNGEE. The variable domain in full, with the rest retrieved from reference TRBV9 and TRBJ2-1, is DSGVTQTPKHLITATGQRVTLRCSPRSGDLSVYWYQQSLDQGLQFLIQYYNGEERAKGNILERFSAQQFPDLHSELNLSSLELGDSALYFCASSPPIQPGIVSNEQFFGPGTRLTVL.

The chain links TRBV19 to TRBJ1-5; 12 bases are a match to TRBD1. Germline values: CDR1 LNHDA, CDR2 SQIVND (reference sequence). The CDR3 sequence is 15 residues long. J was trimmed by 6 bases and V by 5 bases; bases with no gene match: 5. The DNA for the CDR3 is TGTGCCAGTAGTTCCGGGACAGGGGGCGTTCAGCCCCAGCATTTT. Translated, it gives CASSSGTGGVQPQHF. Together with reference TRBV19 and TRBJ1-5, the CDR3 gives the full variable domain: DGGITQSPKYLFRKEGQNVTLSCEQNLNHDAMYWYRQDPGQGLRLIYYSQIVNDFQKGDIAEGYSVSREKKESFPLTVTSAQKNPTAFYLCASSSGTGGVQPQHFGDGTRLSIL.

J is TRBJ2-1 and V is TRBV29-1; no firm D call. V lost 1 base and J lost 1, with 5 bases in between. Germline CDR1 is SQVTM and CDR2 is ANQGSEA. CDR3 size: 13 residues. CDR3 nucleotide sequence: TGCAGCGTTGAAGGCAATTCCTACAATGAGCAGTTCTTC. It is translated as CSVEGNSYNEQFF.

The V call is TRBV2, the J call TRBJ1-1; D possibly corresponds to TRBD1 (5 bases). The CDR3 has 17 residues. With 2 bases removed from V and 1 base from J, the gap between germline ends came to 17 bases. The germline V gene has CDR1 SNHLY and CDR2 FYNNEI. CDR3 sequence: CASSESQIGTGNTEAFF. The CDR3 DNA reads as TGTGCCAGCAGTGAAAGCCAGATAGGGACGGGGAACACTGAAGCTTTCTTT.

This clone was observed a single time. As DNA, the CDR3 is TGTGCCAGCTTAACAGGGGGACGAGGGGGCTACACCTTC. This gives the protein CASLTGGRGGYTF. The chain uses TRBV2 and TRBJ1-2; TRBD1 matches 8 bases. Losses at the gene ends were 8 bases for V and 8 bases for J; bases not matched to a gene: 10. This CDR3 is 13 amino acids long. Germline CDR1 SNHLY, CDR2 FYNNEI.

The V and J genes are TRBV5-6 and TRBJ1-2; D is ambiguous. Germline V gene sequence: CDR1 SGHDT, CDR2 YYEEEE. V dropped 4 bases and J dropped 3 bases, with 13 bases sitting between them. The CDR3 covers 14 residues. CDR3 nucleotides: TGTGCCAGCAGCCCCCCAGACATCGACTATGGCTACACCTTC. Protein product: CASSPPDIDYGYTF.

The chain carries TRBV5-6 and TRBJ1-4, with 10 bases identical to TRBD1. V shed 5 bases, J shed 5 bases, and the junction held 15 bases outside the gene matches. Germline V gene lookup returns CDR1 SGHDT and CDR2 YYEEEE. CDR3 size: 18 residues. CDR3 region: CASRAIDRGRLTNEKLFF. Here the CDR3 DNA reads TGTGCCAGCAGGGCCATCGACAGGGGGCGTCTTACCAATGAAAAACTGTTTTTT.

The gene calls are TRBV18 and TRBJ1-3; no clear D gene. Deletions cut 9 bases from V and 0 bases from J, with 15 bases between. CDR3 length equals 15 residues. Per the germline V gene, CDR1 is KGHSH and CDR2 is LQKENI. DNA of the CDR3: TGTGCCAGTCCCTCGGCGGGCAACTCTGGAAACACCATATATTTT. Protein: CASPSAGNSGNTIYF.

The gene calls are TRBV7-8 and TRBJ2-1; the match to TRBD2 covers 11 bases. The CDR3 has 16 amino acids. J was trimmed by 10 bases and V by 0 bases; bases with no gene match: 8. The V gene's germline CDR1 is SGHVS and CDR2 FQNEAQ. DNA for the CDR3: TGTGCCAGCAGCTTAGCAGGCCTAGCGGGGGGTGGGGAGCAGTTCTTC. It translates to CASSLAGLAGGGEQFF.

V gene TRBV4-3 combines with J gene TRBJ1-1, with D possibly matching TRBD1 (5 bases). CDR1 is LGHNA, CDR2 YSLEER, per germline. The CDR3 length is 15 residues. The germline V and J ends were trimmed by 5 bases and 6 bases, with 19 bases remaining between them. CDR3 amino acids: CASSKNRGGWPEAFF. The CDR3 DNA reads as TGCGCCAGCAGCAAGAATAGGGGAGGATGGCCTGAAGCTTTCTTT.

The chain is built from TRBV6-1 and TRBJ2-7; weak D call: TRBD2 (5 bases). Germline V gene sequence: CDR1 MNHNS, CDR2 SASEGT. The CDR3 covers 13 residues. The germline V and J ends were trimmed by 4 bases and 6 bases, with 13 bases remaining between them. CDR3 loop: CASSGPGFGEQYV. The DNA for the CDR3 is TGTGCCAGCAGTGGCCCGGGGTTTGGCGAGCAGTACGTC.

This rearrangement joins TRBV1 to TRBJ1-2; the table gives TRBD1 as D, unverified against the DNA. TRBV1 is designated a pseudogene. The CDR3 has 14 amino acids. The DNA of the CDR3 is TGCACCAGCAGCAAGGGACAGGGGTGCTATGGCTACACCTTC. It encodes CTSSKGQGCYGYTF.

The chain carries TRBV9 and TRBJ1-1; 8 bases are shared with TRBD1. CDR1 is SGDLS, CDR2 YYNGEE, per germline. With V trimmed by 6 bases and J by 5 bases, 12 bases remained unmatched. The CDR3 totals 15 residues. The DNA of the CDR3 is TGTGCCAGCACGGGGACAACAGGGGGTTCGACTGAAGCTTTCTTT. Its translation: CASTGTTGGSTEAFF. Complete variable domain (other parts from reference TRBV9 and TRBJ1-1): DSGVTQTPKHLITATGQRVTLRCSPRSGDLSVYWYQQSLDQGLQFLIQYYNGEERAKGNILERFSAQQFPDLHSELNLSSLELGDSALYFCASTGTTGGSTEAFFGQGTRLTVV.

As DNA, the CDR3 is TGTGCCAGCAGCCAGGGGATCTACGCGATCGCCGGGGAGCTGTTTTTT. Translated, it gives CASSQGIYAIAGELFF. V and J are TRBV14 and TRBJ2-2; D gene unclear. Germline V CDR1 and CDR2: SGHDN, FVKESK. V was pared by 3 bases and J by 6 bases, with 17 bases between. The CDR3 is made up of 16 amino acids.

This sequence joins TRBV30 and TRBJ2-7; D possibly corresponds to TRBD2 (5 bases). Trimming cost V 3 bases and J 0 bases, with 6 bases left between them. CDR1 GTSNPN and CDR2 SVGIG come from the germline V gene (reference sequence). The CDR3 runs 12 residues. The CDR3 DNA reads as TGTGCCTGGAGCGCGGGCTCCTACGAGCAGTACTTC. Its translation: CAWSAGSYEQYF.

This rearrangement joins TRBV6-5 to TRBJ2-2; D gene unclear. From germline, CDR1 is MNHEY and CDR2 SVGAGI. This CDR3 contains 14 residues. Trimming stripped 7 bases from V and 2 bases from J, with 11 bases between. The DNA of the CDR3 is TGTGCCAGCAACTCGGGTTCTAACACCGGGGAGCTGTTTTTT. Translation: CASNSGSNTGELFF.

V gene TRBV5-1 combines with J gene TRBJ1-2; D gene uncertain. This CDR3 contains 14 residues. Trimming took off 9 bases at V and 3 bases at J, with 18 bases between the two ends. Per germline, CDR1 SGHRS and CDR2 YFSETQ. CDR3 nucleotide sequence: TGCGCCACCAAGACACACCCGGCGGACTATGGCTACACCTTC. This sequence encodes CATKTHPADYGYTF. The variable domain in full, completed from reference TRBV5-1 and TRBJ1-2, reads KAGVTQTPRYLIKTRGQQVTLSCSPISGHRSVSWYQQTPGQGLQFLFEYFSETQRNKGNFPGRFSGRQFSNSRSEMNVSTLELGDSALYLCATKTHPADYGYTFGSGTRLTVV.

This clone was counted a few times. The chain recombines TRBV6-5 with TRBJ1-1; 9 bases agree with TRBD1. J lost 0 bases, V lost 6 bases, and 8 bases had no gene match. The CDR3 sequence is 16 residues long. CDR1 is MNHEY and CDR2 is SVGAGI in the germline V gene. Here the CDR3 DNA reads TGTGCCAGCAGCTACGGGACAGGGCCTCTGAACACTGAAGCTTTCTTT. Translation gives CASSYGTGPLNTEAFF.

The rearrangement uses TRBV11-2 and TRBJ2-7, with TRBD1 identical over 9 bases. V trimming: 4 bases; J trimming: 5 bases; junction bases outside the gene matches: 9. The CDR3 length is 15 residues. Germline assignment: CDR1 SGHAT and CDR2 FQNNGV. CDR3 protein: CASSSLGTGFHEQYV. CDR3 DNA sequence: TGTGCCAGCAGCTCCCTGGGGACAGGGTTCCACGAGCAGTACGTC.

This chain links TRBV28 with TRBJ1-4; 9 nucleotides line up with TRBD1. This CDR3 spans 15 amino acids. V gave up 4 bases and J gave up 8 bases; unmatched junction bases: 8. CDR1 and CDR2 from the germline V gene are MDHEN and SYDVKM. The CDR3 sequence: CASSSKWTGAEKLFF. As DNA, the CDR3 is TGTGCCAGCAGTTCGAAGTGGACAGGGGCGGAAAAACTGTTTTTT.

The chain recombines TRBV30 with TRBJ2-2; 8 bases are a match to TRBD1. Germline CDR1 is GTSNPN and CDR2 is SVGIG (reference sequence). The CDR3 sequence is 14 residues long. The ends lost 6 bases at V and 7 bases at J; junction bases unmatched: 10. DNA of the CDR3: TGTGCCTGCTGGGACAGGCAAACACTCGGGGAGCTGTTTTTT. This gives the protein CACWDRQTLGELFF.

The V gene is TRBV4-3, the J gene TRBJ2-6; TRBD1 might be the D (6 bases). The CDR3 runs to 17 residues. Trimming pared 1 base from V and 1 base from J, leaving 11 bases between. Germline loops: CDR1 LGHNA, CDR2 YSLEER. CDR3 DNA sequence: TGCGCCAGCAGCCAAGGTCAAGGGGGATCTGGGGCCAACGTCCTGACTTTC. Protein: CASSQGQGGSGANVLTF.